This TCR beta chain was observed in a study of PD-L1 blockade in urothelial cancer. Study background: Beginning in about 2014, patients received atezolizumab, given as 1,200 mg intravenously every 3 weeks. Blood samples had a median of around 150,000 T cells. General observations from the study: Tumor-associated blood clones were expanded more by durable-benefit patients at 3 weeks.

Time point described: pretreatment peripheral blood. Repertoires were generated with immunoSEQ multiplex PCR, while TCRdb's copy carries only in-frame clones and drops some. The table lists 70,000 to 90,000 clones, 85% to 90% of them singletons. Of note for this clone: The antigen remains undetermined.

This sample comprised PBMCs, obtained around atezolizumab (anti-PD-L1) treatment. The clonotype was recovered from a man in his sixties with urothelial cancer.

Here the CDR3 reads CASSLGASGGATETQYF. In nucleotides, the CDR3 is TGTGCCAGCAGCTTAGGGGCTAGCGGGGGGGCGACAGAGACCCAGTACTTC. V is TRBV7-2 and J is TRBJ2-5; 12 nucleotides agree with TRBD2. CDR1 is SGHTA, CDR2 FQGNSA, per germline. This CDR3 has 17 residues. V dropped 1 base and J dropped 4; count of bases not matched to a gene: 7.